Below, 9 T cell receptor beta chains from the same sample are listed, as sequenced in a study of siplizumab effects on memory and regulatory T cells. Only in-frame clones appear in the TCRdb table, and some are missing; sequencing was by immunoSEQ multiplex PCR. The table lists tens of thousands of clones, around 96% of them singletons. The source material was naive CD8+ T cells sorted from blood. The source of these receptors is a human donor in good health.

V and J are TRBV7-7 and TRBJ1-5; a possible D gene is TRBD1 (5 bases). From germline, CDR1 is SSHAT and CDR2 FNYEAQ (reference sequence). The CDR3 length is 14 residues. With 2 bases removed from V and 5 bases from J, the gap between germline ends came to 10 bases. The CDR3 sequence is CASSLRLGDQPQHF. CDR3 bases: TGTGCCAGCAGCTTAAGACTAGGGGATCAGCCCCAGCATTTT.

The CDR3 sequence: CASSPHAGAQPQHF. The CDR3 nucleotides are TGTGCCAGCAGCCCCCACGCGGGGGCTCAGCCCCAGCATTTT. The chain joins TRBV11-2 to TRBJ1-5; a possible D gene is TRBD1 (6 bases). This CDR3 has 14 residues. Trimming took 5 bases from V and 6 from J, leaving 14 bases between them. Germline V gene lookup returns CDR1 SGHAT and CDR2 FQNNGV. The full variable domain, rest sourced from reference TRBV11-2 and TRBJ1-5, is EAGVAQSPRYKIIEKRQSVAFWCNPISGHATLYWYQQILGQGPKLLIQFQNNGVVDDSQLPKDRFSAERLKGVDSTLKIQPAKLEDSAVYLCASSPHAGAQPQHFGDGTRLSIL.

The chain employs TRBV10-2 and TRBJ2-7; D call uncertain. Trimming took off 3 bases at V and 2 bases at J, with 14 bases between the two ends. The CDR3 spans 15 residues. Germline CDR1 reads WSHSY; CDR2 reads SAAADI. The CDR3 nucleotides read TGCGCCAGCAGTGAAGAGGACCCAAGGGCCTACGAGCAGTACTTC. It translates to CASSEEDPRAYEQYF.

The J gene is TRBJ2-7, the V gene TRBV28; TRBD2 matches 13 bases. From germline, CDR1 is MDHEN and CDR2 SYDVKM. The CDR3 totals 16 residues. The V segment lost 6 bases and the J segment 0 bases; nucleotides outside the gene matches: 5. The CDR3 sequence: CASRGLAGDSSYEQYF. The CDR3 DNA reads TGTGCCAGCAGAGGACTAGCGGGGGACAGCTCCTACGAGCAGTACTTC.

This rearrangement joins TRBV27 to TRBJ2-4, with D possibly TRBD2 on 5 matching bases. V was cut by 2 bases and J by 9 bases, with 8 bases left in between. This CDR3 is 12 amino acids long. CDR1 and CDR2 from the germline V gene are MNHEY and SMNVEV (reference sequence). The CDR3 nucleotides are TGTGCCAGCAGTTTAAGCGGAACCATTCAGTACTTC. Amino acids: CASSLSGTIQYF.

This rearrangement joins TRBV9 to TRBJ1-6; the D is unclear. V lost 3 bases and J 5 bases, leaving 9 bases between the germline ends. CDR1 and CDR2 (germline): SGDLS, YYNGEE. The CDR3 has 14 amino acids. CDR3 coding DNA: TGTGCCAGCAGCGGGACCGCCGATAATTCACCCCTCCACTTT. This gives the protein CASSGTADNSPLHF.

This clone was recorded only once. The J gene is TRBJ2-2, the V gene TRBV28; D not resolved. CDR3 size: 17 residues. Germline V lookup: CDR1 MDHEN, CDR2 SYDVKM. V was pared by 4 bases and J by 1 base, with 16 bases between. CDR3 nucleotides: TGTGCCAGCAGTTCCCCCTCTCTGGGGTGGAACACCGGGGAGCTGTTTTTT. As protein: CASSSPSLGWNTGELFF.

The rearrangement links TRBV2 to TRBJ2-7, with D perhaps TRBD2 (6 bases). Germline V gene sequence: CDR1 SNHLY, CDR2 FYNNEI. The CDR3 loop spans 17 amino acids. Trimming pared 1 base from V and 3 bases from J, leaving 19 bases between. This CDR3 reads CASSEGPPTGVLYEQYF. The CDR3 DNA follows: TGTGCCAGCAGTGAAGGGCCCCCCACGGGGGTCCTCTACGAGCAGTACTTC.

V usage is TRBV7-6 and J usage is TRBJ2-5; 9 bases align to TRBD1. Trimming took 2 bases from V and 4 from J; bases not matched to a gene: 2. There are 14 residues in the CDR3. Germline V gives CDR1 SGHVS, CDR2 FNYEAQ. CDR3 DNA sequence: TGTGCCAGCAGCTTACTACAGGGGGCAGAGACCCAGTACTTC. This gives the protein CASSLLQGAETQYF.